These 9 T cell receptor beta chains came from one sample sequenced in a study of neurological immune-mediated disorders (dated by TCRdb to about 2019). Library generation was performed with 5' RACE. This sample was sequenced with an Illumina HiSeq 2500. Through fastp at Q25 and MiXCR, TCRdb rebuilt clones from the public reads, retaining in-frame beta chains. For every CDR3 protein sequence, its rows merge into one entry that carries the most common genes and DNA. The sample data list about 37,000 distinct CDR3 sequences, and more than 9% of these were observed just once. The ten largest clones capture roughly 4% of the sample. The sample taken for sequencing was CD4+ T cells from blood. All receptors come from a woman aged 25 to 45 with HTLV-1-associated myelopathy (HAM/TSP).

Many counts were recorded for this clonotype. The V gene is TRBV7-9, the J gene TRBJ1-2; D is possibly TRBD1 (6 bases). The CDR3 sequence is 15 residues long. The germline V and J ends were trimmed by 11 bases and 6 bases, with 25 bases remaining between them. CDR1 is SEHNR and CDR2 is FQNEAQ in the germline V gene (reference sequence). The CDR3 nucleotides read TGTGCCGGCGCTACGCTTACTGGACAGCTCCATGGCTACACCTTC. Protein sequence: CAGATLTGQLHGYTF.

This clonotype was seen at least ten times. The chain is built from TRBV6-5 and TRBJ1-1, with D uncertain. The germline V gene encodes CDR1 MNHEY and CDR2 SVGAGI. Trimming took off 0 bases at V and 0 bases at J, with 11 bases between the two ends. There are 16 residues in the CDR3. The CDR3 sequence: CASSYSRGQMNTEAFF. CDR3 DNA: TGTGCCAGCAGTTACTCGAGAGGCCAGATGAACACTGAAGCTTTCTTT.

This clonotype showed up many times. This chain uses TRBV7-9 with TRBJ1-4; no definite D call. Germline V lookup: CDR1 SEHNR, CDR2 FQNEAQ (reference sequence). Trimming removed 2 bases at V and 0 bases at J, with 4 bases between. The CDR3 has 14 amino acids. CDR3 bases: TGTGCCAGCAGCTTATCTACAACTAATGAAAAACTGTTTTTT. It specifies CASSLSTTNEKLFF. The full variable domain, in which reference TRBV7-9 and TRBJ1-4 provide the parts outside the CDR3, is DTGVSQNPRHKITKRGQNVTFRCDPISEHNRLYWYRQTLGQGPEFLTYFQNEAQLEKSRLLSDRFSAERPKGSFSTLEIQRTEQGDSAMYLCASSLSTTNEKLFFGSGTQLSVL.

There are many counts of this clonotype. The chain recombines TRBV2 with TRBJ1-2, with D perhaps TRBD1 (6 bases). V was pared by 8 bases and J by 6 bases, with 25 bases between. CDR1 SNHLY and CDR2 FYNNEI come from the germline V gene. The CDR3 runs 16 residues. This CDR3 reads CASLRGEFLLGDGYTF. DNA of the CDR3: TGTGCCAGCCTAAGGGGGGAGTTCCTCCTAGGGGATGGCTACACCTTC.

Ten or more counts support this clonotype. The chain combines TRBV29-1 with TRBJ2-5, with a possible D match to TRBD2 (6 bases). Trimming left V 6 bases short and J 3 bases short, with 14 bases between. CDR1 SQVTM and CDR2 ANQGSEA come from the germline V gene. This CDR3 is built from 13 residues. The CDR3 DNA follows: TGCAGCGTGTCCCGGGACTTGAAAGAGACCCAGTACTTC. It encodes CSVSRDLKETQYF.

This clonotype has ten or more counts. The chain links TRBV27 to TRBJ1-1; D remains ambiguous. V was cut by 3 bases and J by 1 base, with 12 bases left in between. Germline V gene data show CDR1 as MNHEY and CDR2 as SMNVEV (reference sequence). This CDR3 spans 15 amino acids. CDR3 nucleotide sequence: TGTGCCAGCAGTTTGACTAGGCTTAAGAACACTGAAGCTTTCTTT. This encodes CASSLTRLKNTEAFF.

In its sample, this clonotype was seen many times. The V gene is TRBV5-1, the J gene TRBJ1-1; TRBD1 is a possible D gene (6 bases). The CDR3 is made up of 16 amino acids. Trimming pared 2 bases from V and 10 bases from J, leaving 24 bases between. Germline CDR1 SGHRS, CDR2 YFSETQ. Here the CDR3 reads CASSFTGQSSAGVAFF. The CDR3 region has the DNA TGCGCCAGCAGCTTCACAGGGCAGTCTAGCGCGGGTGTAGCTTTCTTT.

This clonotype appeared many times. The chain recombines TRBV6-5 with TRBJ1-2; perhaps TRBD1 as D (5 bases). The CDR3 loop spans 16 amino acids. Trimming stripped 2 bases from V and 3 bases from J, with 16 bases between. The germline V gene has CDR1 MNHEY and CDR2 SVGAGI. The CDR3 DNA follows: TGTGCCAGCAGTTACAGTATCAGGGAATTATACTATGGCTACACCTTC. Amino acid sequence: CASSYSIRELYYGYTF.

This clonotype was picked up many times. The chain links TRBV5-1 to TRBJ2-3; TRBD1 matches at 9 bases. The trim removed 0 bases at V and 7 bases at J, leaving 9 bases unmatched. Germline loops: CDR1 SGHRS, CDR2 YFSETQ. CDR3 length: 16 amino acids. Written as DNA, the CDR3 is TGCGCCAGCAGCTTGGGGAGGACAGGGGACGTGAATACGCAGTATTTT. This sequence encodes CASSLGRTGDVNTQYF. The whole variable domain, filled in from reference TRBV5-1 and TRBJ2-3, reads KAGVTQTPRYLIKTRGQQVTLSCSPISGHRSVSWYQQTPGQGLQFLFEYFSETQRNKGNFPGRFSGRQFSNSRSEMNVSTLELGDSALYLCASSLGRTGDVNTQYFGPGTRLTVL.